This T cell receptor beta chain was captured in a study of cytomegalovirus exposure and HLA in healthy donors. The study's findings and limits: As immune exposure information, only CMV serostatus was available. Some V segments could not be told apart, so they were left out, TRBV6-2 and TRBV6-3 among them.

Both ends counted, the CDR3 spans 9 residues. From germline, CDR1 is SGHTS and CDR2 YDEGEE. Worth noting for this clone: Its antigen is not known. Here the CDR3 omits its conserved ending phenylalanine or tryptophan, so a read error is the likely source. It is unclear where the CDR3 begins or ends on the DNA, so no DNA is shown, and the CDR3 is as TCRdb lists it.

The PCR had 60 Vbeta and 13 Jbeta primers. Per the original data handling: Some 10 million of about 88 million unique TCR beta chains were shared, per a later count. Sequenced by immunoSEQ multiplex PCR; TCRdb stores in-frame clones only, minus some. That table gives V, J and clone size, and the DNA gave D and trimming. There are some 130,000 clones in the sample; around three quarters occur only once, and 3.1% lies in the top ten. This clonotype was obtained from a man aged 40-49 years in good health and CMV-seronegative. J is TRBJ2-7 and V is TRBV5-8; TRBD2, the table's D call, lacks a check against the DNA. Sequenced sample: PBMCs. This CDR3 is CASSPGTSR.